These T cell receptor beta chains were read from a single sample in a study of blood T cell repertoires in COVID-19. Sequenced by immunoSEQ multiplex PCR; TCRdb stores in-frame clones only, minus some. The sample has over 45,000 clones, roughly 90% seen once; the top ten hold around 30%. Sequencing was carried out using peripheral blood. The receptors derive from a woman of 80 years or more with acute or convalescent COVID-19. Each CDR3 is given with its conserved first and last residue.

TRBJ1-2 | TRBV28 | CASSLVVDSPYGYTF
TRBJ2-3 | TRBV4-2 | CASSQVSGSTDTQYF
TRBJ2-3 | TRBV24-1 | CATSDFSGGIDTQYF
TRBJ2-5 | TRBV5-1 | CASSPDMGGPQETQYF
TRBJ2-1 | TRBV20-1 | CSASFGLSYNEQFF
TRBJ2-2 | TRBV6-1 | CASSVFPGQTNTGELFF
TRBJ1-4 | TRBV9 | CASSVGTRGGGNEKLFF
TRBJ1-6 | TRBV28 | CASSLTGAKQDSPLHF
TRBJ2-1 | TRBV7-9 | CASSLGAGGSYNEQFF
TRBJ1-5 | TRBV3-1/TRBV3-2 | CASSQDSRAGQPQHF
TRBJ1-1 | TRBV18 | CASSPGGGPNTEAFF
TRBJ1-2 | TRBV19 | CATRDSPAVQYGYTF
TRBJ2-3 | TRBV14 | CASSQLGGAGPTQYF
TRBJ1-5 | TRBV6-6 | CASSFRGGGSGPQHF
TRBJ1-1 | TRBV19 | CASSTTGDTEAFF
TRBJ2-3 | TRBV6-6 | CASSRSTSGGADTQYF
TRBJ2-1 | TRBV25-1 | CASSSRTGVAYNEQFF
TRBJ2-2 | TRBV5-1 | CASSWNLAGPVTGELFF
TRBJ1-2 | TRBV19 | CASSISGGAGGYTF
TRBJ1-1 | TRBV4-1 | CASSQDRGSLNTEAFF
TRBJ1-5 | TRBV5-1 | CASTEVPGNQPQHF
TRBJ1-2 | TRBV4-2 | CASSQTGTGGRVYGYTF
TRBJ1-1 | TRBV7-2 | CASSSAGWDTEAFF
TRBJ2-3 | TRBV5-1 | CASSLTGTSADTQYF
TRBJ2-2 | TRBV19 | CASSIEANTGELFF
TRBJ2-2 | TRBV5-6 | CASSWEGQGSINTGELFF
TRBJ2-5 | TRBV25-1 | CASSDPRQGLETQYF
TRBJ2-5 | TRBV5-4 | CASSKFEVRETQYF
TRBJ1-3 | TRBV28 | CASRPPTGTVSGNTIYF
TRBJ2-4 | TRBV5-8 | CASSLMTGTLAKNIQYF
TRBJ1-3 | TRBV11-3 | CASSKGSASGNTIYF
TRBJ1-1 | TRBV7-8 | CASSLGLGPGNTEAFF
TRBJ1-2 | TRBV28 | CASRSPGEGGLYGYTF
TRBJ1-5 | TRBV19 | CASSILQGGNQPQHF
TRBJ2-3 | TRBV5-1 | CASSSGQGGSTDTQYF
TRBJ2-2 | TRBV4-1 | CASSQEVTGLITGELFF
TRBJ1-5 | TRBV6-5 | CASKGAQGNQPQHF
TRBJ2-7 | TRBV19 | CATRTGPHYEQYF
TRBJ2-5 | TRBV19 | CASSIAPGQGQETQYF